One and the same sample provided the 21 T cell receptor beta chains below, sequenced in a study of T cell responses to AZD1222 COVID-19 vaccine. This table comes from immunoSEQ multiplex PCR, and its TCRdb copy is limited to in-frame clones, with some not included. The sample yields some 100,000 clones, about 82% seen once. The sequencing used peripheral blood, collected 28 days after the second AZD1222 dose. Receptors were obtained from an adult who received the AZD1222 COVID-19 vaccine.

The rearrangement joins TRBV6-5 to TRBJ1-5; maybe TRBD1 (5 bases). V was shortened by 4 bases and J by 6 bases, with 16 bases between the two germline ends. CDR3 length: 15 amino acids. CDR1 and CDR2 from the germline V gene are MNHEY and SVGAGI. CDR3 DNA: TGTGCCAGCAGTTTATCAGGGTTTCGTAGTCAGCCCCAGCATTTT. Translating gives CASSLSGFRSQPQHF.

This clone was seen a handful of times. V and J are TRBV11-3 and TRBJ2-7, with TRBD2 identical over 13 bases. CDR3 length equals 18 residues. Trimming removed 7 bases from V and 0 bases from J; junction bases left unmatched: 12. From germline, CDR1 is SGHNT and CDR2 YENEEA. CDR3 amino acids: CASTLDGLAGDLSYEQYF. The CDR3 nucleotides read TGTGCCAGCACCCTAGACGGACTAGCGGGGGACCTCTCCTACGAGCAGTACTTC.

This rearrangement joins TRBV27 to TRBJ2-1; possibly TRBD2 for D (5 bases). Trimming pared 2 bases from V and 9 bases from J, leaving 11 bases between. Germline V CDR1 and CDR2: MNHEY, SMNVEV (reference sequence). The CDR3 runs 13 residues. CDR3 DNA sequence: TGTGCCAGCAGTTTAATCGGGGTAGCTGAGCAGTTCTTC. Protein: CASSLIGVAEQFF.

The CDR3 spells CASSFWATNEQFF. The CDR3 DNA reads as TGTGCCAGCAGCTTCTGGGCAACCAATGAGCAGTTCTTC. The chain has TRBV11-2 and TRBJ2-1, with D unclear. V lost 3 bases, J lost 6 bases, and 9 bases lay in between. CDR1 SGHAT and CDR2 FQNNGV come from the germline V gene. The CDR3 runs 13 residues.

This chain links TRBV25-1 with TRBJ2-2; 9 bases are a match to TRBD1. Germline CDR1 MGHDK, CDR2 SYGVNS. The CDR3 has 14 residues. Trimming at V came to 6 bases and at J to 3 bases, leaving 2 bases not matched to a gene. DNA of the CDR3: TGTGCCAGCAGAAGACAGGGGGACACCGGGGAGCTGTTTTTT. This sequence encodes CASRRQGDTGELFF.

The rearrangement uses TRBV5-5 and TRBJ2-2, with 9 bases matching TRBD1. The CDR3 extends over 17 amino acids. In germline, CDR1 is SGHKS, CDR2 YYEKEE (reference sequence). The ends lost 4 bases at V and 5 bases at J; junction bases unmatched: 12. The CDR3 DNA is TGTGCCAGCAGCGTAGGGCTCGACAGGGGGAGGACCGGGGAGCTGTTTTTT. It is translated as CASSVGLDRGRTGELFF.

This sequence joins TRBV7-2 and TRBJ2-7; TRBD1 matches at 8 bases. V was clipped by 5 bases and J by 5 bases; unmatched bases: 5. The CDR3 length is 13 residues. Germline lookup yields CDR1 SGHTA and CDR2 FQGNSA. The CDR3 sequence is CASSQDRGHEQYF. The CDR3 nucleotides read TGTGCCAGCAGCCAAGACAGGGGCCACGAGCAGTACTTC. The full variable domain, completed using reference TRBV7-2 and TRBJ2-7, is GAGVSQSPSNKVTEKGKDVELRCDPISGHTALYWYRQSLGQGLEFLIYFQGNSAPDKSGLPSDRFSAERTGGSVSTLTIQRTQQEDSAVYLCASSQDRGHEQYFGPGTRLTVT.

The CDR3 DNA reads as TGTGCCAGCAGCTTAGAACAAAACACTGAAGCTTTCTTT. It yields the protein CASSLEQNTEAFF. The V call is TRBV13, the J call TRBJ1-1; D not resolved. The CDR3 is made up of 13 amino acids. CDR1 and CDR2 (germline): PRHDT, FYEKMQ (reference sequence). Trimming left V 1 base short and J 2 bases short, with 5 bases between.

The genes are TRBV7-8 and TRBJ2-3; the match to TRBD2 covers 7 bases. V gave up 5 bases and J gave up 13 bases; unmatched junction bases: 12. CDR3 length equals 13 residues. CDR1 is SGHVS, CDR2 FQNEAQ, per germline. The CDR3: CASSPGRALDEYF. In DNA, the CDR3 is TGTGCCAGCAGCCCAGGGAGGGCACTCGACGAGTATTTT. Full variable domain (missing parts from reference TRBV7-8 and TRBJ2-3): GAGVSQSPRYKVAKRGQDVALRCDPISGHVSLFWYQQALGQGPEFLTYFQNEAQLDKSGLPSDRFFAERPEGSVSTLKIQRTQQEDSAVYLCASSPGRALDEYFGPGTRLTVL.

The chain joins TRBV25-1 to TRBJ2-7; D may be TRBD1 or TRBD2 (5 bases each). The CDR3 is 15 residues long. From germline, CDR1 is MGHDK and CDR2 SYGVNS. Trimming removed 7 bases at V and 3 bases at J, with 19 bases between. The CDR3, as DNA: TGTGCCAGCACTACGGACGAGGGGCACGGCTACGAGCAGTACTTC. This sequence encodes CASTTDEGHGYEQYF.

The chain has TRBV6-2 or TRBV6-3 and TRBJ2-7; 9 bases align to TRBD2. CDR3 length: 16 amino acids. V shed 5 bases and J 3 bases; nucleotides not matched to a gene: 11. Germline CDR1 MNHEY, CDR2 SVGEGT. The CDR3 DNA reads as TGTGCCAGCAGTAGACCGTCAGCGGGGGGCTACTACGAGCAGTACTTC. The encoded protein is CASSRPSAGGYYEQYF.

The chain carries TRBV19 and TRBJ1-1; D ambiguous. V was pared by 1 base and J by 0 bases, with 6 bases between. CDR1 is LNHDA and CDR2 is SQIVND in the germline V gene (reference sequence). The CDR3 has 14 amino acids. The CDR3 spells CASSIGLMNTEAFF. The DNA of the CDR3 is TGTGCCAGTAGTATAGGACTGATGAACACTGAAGCTTTCTTT.

The V gene is TRBV19, the J gene TRBJ2-1; D remains ambiguous. Germline CDR1 and CDR2: LNHDA and SQIVND (reference sequence). The CDR3 has 16 residues. V was cut by 5 bases and J by 3 bases, with 17 bases left in between. The CDR3 region is CASSASHSDLYNEQFF. The CDR3, as DNA: TGTGCCAGTAGTGCCTCACACTCGGACCTCTACAATGAGCAGTTCTTC.

This clone has a single count. V and J are TRBV27 and TRBJ1-2; D not certain. Trimming removed 0 bases at V and 8 bases at J, with 13 bases between. The CDR3 has 14 residues. CDR1 is MNHEY and CDR2 is SMNVEV in the germline V gene (reference sequence). The DNA of the CDR3 is TGTGCCAGCAGTTTATCTATAGCGGGAGGGGGCTACACCTTC. As protein: CASSLSIAGGGYTF.

J is TRBJ2-3 and V is TRBV6-5, with 7 bases lining up with TRBD1. This CDR3 has 14 amino acids. J lost 2 bases, V lost 7 bases, and 6 bases had no gene match. Germline V CDR1 and CDR2: MNHEY, SVGAGI. The CDR3 spells CASNRGRTTDTQYF. CDR3 in DNA: TGTGCCAGCAATAGGGGGCGAACCACAGATACGCAGTATTTT.

The chain links TRBV21-1 to TRBJ1-5. TRBV21-1 is noted as a pseudogene. This CDR3 has 14 amino acids. CDR3 DNA sequence: TGTGCCAGCAGCAACCCTGGGTATGATCAGCCCCAGCATTTT. It specifies CASSNPGYDQPQHF.

This sequence joins TRBV7-2 and TRBJ2-7; D might be TRBD2 (6 bases). V dropped 4 bases and J dropped 2 bases, with 18 bases sitting between them. Looked up from germline, CDR1 is SGHTA and CDR2 is FQGNSA. The CDR3 contains 16 residues. CDR3: CASSSTMLASAYEQYF. CDR3 nucleotide sequence: TGTGCCAGCAGCTCCACGATGCTAGCGTCAGCCTACGAGCAGTACTTC.

The V gene is TRBV10-3, the J gene TRBJ1-1; 8 bases are a match to TRBD1. After removal of 5 bases from V and 5 bases from J, the junction contained 4 bases not matched to a gene. The germline V gene encodes CDR1 ENHRY and CDR2 SYGVKD. The CDR3 consists of 13 residues. The CDR3 reads CAISQGARTEAFF. The CDR3 nucleotides read TGTGCCATCAGTCAGGGGGCGCGAACTGAAGCTTTCTTT.

The chain has TRBV28 and TRBJ1-2, with D possibly being TRBD1 (6 bases). Germline CDR1 reads MDHEN; CDR2 reads SYDVKM. The CDR3 is made up of 12 amino acids. The germline V and J ends were trimmed by 3 bases and 4 bases, with 6 bases remaining between them. Here the CDR3 reads CASSLDSYGYTF. CDR3 sequence (DNA): TGTGCCAGCAGTTTGGACAGCTATGGCTACACCTTC.

On this clone: One end of the junction fails to match germline, which may point to a read error. V usage is TRBV7-3 and J usage is TRBJ1-5; D is possibly TRBD1 (6 bases). The germline V gene encodes CDR1 SGHTA and CDR2 FQGTGA. CDR3 length: 13 residues. The DNA of the CDR3 is TGTGCCAGCAGCAGGGGGAATAATCAACCCCAGCATTTT. Translating gives CASSRGNNQPQHF.

V usage is TRBV7-3 and J usage is TRBJ1-1, with D unclear. With 3 bases removed from V and 3 bases from J, the gap between germline ends came to 8 bases. This CDR3 comprises 13 residues. Germline V gene data show CDR1 as SGHTA and CDR2 as FQGTGA. The CDR3 DNA reads as TGTGCCAGCAGCTTGGAAAGTGACACTGAAGCTTTCTTT. This gives the protein CASSLESDTEAFF.